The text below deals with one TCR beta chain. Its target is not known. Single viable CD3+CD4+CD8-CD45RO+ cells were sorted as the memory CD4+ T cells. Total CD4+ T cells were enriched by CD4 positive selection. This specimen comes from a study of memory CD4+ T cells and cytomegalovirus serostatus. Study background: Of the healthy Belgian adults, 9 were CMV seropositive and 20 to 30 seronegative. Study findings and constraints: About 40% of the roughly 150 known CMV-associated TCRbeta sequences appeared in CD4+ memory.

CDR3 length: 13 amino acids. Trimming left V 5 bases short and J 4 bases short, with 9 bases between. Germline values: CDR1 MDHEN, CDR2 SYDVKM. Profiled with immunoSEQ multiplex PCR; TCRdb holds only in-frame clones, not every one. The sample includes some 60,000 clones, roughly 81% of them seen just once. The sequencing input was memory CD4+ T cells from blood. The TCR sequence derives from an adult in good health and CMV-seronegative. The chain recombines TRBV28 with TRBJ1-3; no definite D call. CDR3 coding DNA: TGTGCCAGCAGTATTGTAGGGGGAAACACCATATATTTT. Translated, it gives CASSIVGGNTIYF.